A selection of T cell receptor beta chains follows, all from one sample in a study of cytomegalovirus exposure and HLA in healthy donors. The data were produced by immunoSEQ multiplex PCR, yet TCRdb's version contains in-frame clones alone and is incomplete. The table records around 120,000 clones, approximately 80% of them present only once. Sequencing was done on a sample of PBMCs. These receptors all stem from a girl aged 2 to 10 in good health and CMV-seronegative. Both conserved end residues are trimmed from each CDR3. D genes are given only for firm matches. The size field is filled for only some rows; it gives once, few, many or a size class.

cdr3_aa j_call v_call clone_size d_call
ASSQVAGNDEQY NA TRBV4-1 NA NA
ASSSAGSYEQY TRBJ2-7 TRBV27 NA NA
ASTPGQGARGDTEAF TRBJ1-1 TRBV2 medium-sized TRBD1
ARSLVPPGGEQY TRBJ2-7 TRBV7-5 once NA
ASSPRDRVDNEQF TRBJ2-1 TRBV9 NA TRBD1
ASIRTGESTDTQY TRBJ2-3 TRBV6-1 NA TRBD1
ASSLELLGQGAQSPLH TRBJ1-6 TRBV7-2 NA TRBD1
ASSRRDRTYEQY TRBJ2-7 TRBV11-1 few TRBD1
ASSGPSQGAVGNTIY TRBJ1-3 TRBV25-1 NA TRBD1
ASSFPGFTQPQH TRBJ1-5 TRBV28 NA NA
ASGDSAGELF TRBJ2-2 TRBV7-7 NA NA
ASSNGRGNQPQH TRBJ1-5 TRBV6-6 NA NA
ASTWRQRGEAGELF TRBJ2-2 TRBV5-1 NA TRBD2
ASSSGTPYEQY TRBJ2-7 TRBV7-9 NA NA
SVTGLAGGPPDTQY TRBJ2-3 TRBV29-1 NA TRBD2
ASSSATSGGALLTDTQY TRBJ2-3 TRBV7-2 NA TRBD2
ASSSRRAEAF TRBJ1-1 TRBV19 NA NA
ASRPGQGYEQY TRBJ2-7 TRBV5-1 NA TRBD1
AWSPREGYSYEQY TRBJ2-7 TRBV30 once NA
ASSGLRGGGAGEQF TRBJ2-1 TRBV2 NA TRBD2
ASSLVGSNYEQY TRBJ2-7 TRBV5-1 NA NA
AISELPGLAGGSGYNEQF TRBJ2-1 TRBV10-3 NA TRBD2
ASSLGARAQY TRBJ2-3 TRBV5-6 NA NA
SVAGRHTDTQY TRBJ2-3 TRBV29-1 once TRBD2
ASSFHLAGGNTGELF TRBJ2-2 TRBV5-1 NA TRBD2
TSGPRWGGETQY TRBJ2-5 TRBV1 NA NA
ASIGGDDSSYEQY TRBJ2-7 TRBV2 NA NA
SVGDRGLNEKLF TRBJ1-4 TRBV29-1 NA TRBD1
SVEDAQYTEAF TRBJ1-1 TRBV29-1 NA NA
ATSRSAGSTAF TRBJ1-1 TRBV15 NA NA
AWRTSGTGGGYT TRBJ1-2 TRBV30 NA TRBD1
ASSQDPNLRYEQY NA TRBV4-2 NA NA
ASSESLVALSSYNEQF TRBJ2-1 TRBV25-1 NA NA
ASSQEVGRLNTEAF TRBJ1-1 TRBV4-2 NA NA
ASSLQGIGNEQF TRBJ2-1 TRBV7-9 NA NA
ASKAGGEETQY TRBJ2-5 TRBV6-5 NA TRBD2
ASSTIAGGYNEQF TRBJ2-1 TRBV19 NA TRBD2
ASSKGGQGASYEQY TRBJ2-7 TRBV21-1 NA NA
ASSIQGASYNEQF TRBJ2-1 TRBV19 NA TRBD1
ASTGNTIY TRBJ1-3 TRBV2 NA NA
ASSTPGTSGGNTQY TRBJ2-3 TRBV19 NA TRBD2
ASSLLHRGYNEQF TRBJ2-1 TRBV27 once NA
ASSYSGAAETQY TRBJ2-5 TRBV6-6 once NA
AWKQGWNTIY TRBJ1-3 TRBV30 NA NA
ASSSLGGGRETQY TRBJ2-5 TRBV7-7 NA TRBD2
SAGGTEAF TRBJ1-1 TRBV20-1 NA NA